This TCR beta chain comes out of a study of T-cell reconstitution after alpha-beta-depleted transplantation in children. This CDR3 contains 13 residues. The V gene lost 3 bases and the J gene lost 1 base, with 6 bases spanning the gap. Preparation of the TCRbeta library involved a method that used unique molecular identifiers. MiXCR, run by TCRdb on the PCR reads, gives a single entry per CDR3 protein. The table lists 210,000 or so distinct CDR3 sequences, around 10% of them singletons, with less than 8% in the top ten. This clonotype was observed a handful of times. The sample consisted of PBMCs from the stem cell graft donor, taken from the stem cell graft. The TCR sequence derives from a human donor who donated a stem cell graft to a child with acute lymphoblastic leukemia. The gene calls are TRBV12-3 or TRBV12-4 and TRBJ1-1; the D is unclear. Here the CDR3 reads CASSFKGNTEAFF. The DNA of the CDR3 is TGTGCCAGCAGTTTCAAAGGGAACACTGAAGCTTTCTTT.